This T cell receptor beta chain was found in a study of T cell responses to AZD1222 COVID-19 vaccine. Study-wide results and caveats: Repertoires were sampled only after the peak T cell response. Only a handful of people who got AZD1222 tested seropositive at baseline. Along spike, vaccine-associated CD4 TCRs were found throughout, with dominance at 160-218 and 743-854.

Sequencing used immunoSEQ multiplex PCR; TCRdb keeps in-frame clones, though not all of them. The sample consists of 210,000 or so clones, approximately 94% of them appearing once. The CDR3 spans 15 residues. Trimming stripped 6 bases from V and 1 base from J, with 15 bases between. Looked up from germline, CDR1 is SGHVS and CDR2 is FNYEAQ. Details on this clone: The target antigen is unknown.

The chain recombines TRBV7-6 with TRBJ1-1; D remains unclear. The input for sequencing was peripheral blood, taken on day 0 of MenACWY control vaccination. The clonotype comes from an adult in good health. CDR3 sequence reads: CASSYQTTGNTEAFF. The CDR3 bases are TGTGCCAGCAGTTATCAGACTACTGGGAACACTGAAGCTTTCTTT.